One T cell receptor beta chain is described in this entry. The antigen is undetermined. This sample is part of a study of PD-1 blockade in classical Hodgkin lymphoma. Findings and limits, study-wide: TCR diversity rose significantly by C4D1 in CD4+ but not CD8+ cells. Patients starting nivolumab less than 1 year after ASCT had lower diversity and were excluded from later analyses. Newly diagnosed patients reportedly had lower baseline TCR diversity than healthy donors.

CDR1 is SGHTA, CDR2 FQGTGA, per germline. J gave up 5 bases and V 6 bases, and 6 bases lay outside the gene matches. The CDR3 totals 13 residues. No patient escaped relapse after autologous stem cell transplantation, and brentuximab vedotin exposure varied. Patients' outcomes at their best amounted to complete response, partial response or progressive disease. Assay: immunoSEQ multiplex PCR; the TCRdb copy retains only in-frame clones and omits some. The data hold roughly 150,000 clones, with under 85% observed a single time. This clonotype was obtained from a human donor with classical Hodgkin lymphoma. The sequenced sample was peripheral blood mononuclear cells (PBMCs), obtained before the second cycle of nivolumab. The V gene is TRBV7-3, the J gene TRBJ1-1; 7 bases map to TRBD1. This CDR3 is CASRATGATEAFF. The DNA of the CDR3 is TGTGCCAGCAGAGCCACAGGGGCGACTGAAGCTTTCTTT.